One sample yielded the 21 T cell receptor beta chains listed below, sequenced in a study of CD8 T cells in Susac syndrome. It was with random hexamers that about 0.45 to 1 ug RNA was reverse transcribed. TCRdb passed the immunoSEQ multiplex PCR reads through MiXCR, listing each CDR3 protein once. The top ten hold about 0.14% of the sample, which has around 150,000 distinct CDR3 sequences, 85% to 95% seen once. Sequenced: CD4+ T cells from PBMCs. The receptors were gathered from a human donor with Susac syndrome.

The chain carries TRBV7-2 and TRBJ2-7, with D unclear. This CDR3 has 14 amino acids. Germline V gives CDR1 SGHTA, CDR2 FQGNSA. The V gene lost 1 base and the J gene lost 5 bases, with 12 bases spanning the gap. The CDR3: CASSLGPSVNEQYF. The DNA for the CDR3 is TGTGCCAGCAGCTTAGGCCCTAGTGTCAACGAGCAGTACTTC.

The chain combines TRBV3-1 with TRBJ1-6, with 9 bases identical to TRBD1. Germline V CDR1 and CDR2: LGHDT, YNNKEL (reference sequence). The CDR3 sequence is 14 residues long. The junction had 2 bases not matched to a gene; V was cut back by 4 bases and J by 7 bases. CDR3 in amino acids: CASSPGQGNSPLHF. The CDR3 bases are TGTGCCAGCAGCCCGGGACAGGGAAATTCACCCCTCCACTTT.

The CDR3 loop reads CASSARYEQYF. The CDR3 DNA sequence: TGTGCCAGCAGTGCACGCTACGAGCAGTACTTC. V usage is TRBV12-3 or TRBV12-4 and J usage is TRBJ2-7; D gene unclear. CDR3 length: 11 residues. V lost 5 bases to trimming and J lost 3 bases, with 5 bases between them.

The CDR3 DNA follows: TGTGCCTGGAGTGTAGGGTTGTGGCAGCCCCAGCATTTT. Protein sequence: CAWSVGLWQPQHF. This sequence joins TRBV30 and TRBJ1-5; D gene uncertain. Germline values: CDR1 GTSNPN, CDR2 SVGIG (reference sequence). The CDR3 is 13 amino acids. Trimming removed 0 bases from V and 7 bases from J, with 10 bases in between.

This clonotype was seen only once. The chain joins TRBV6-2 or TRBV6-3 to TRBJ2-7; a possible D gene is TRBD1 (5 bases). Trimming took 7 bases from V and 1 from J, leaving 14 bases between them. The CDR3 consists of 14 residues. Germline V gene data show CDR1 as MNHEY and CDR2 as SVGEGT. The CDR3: CASTTNQGSYEQYF. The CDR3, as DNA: TGTGCCAGCACCACAAACCAGGGTTCCTACGAGCAGTACTTC.

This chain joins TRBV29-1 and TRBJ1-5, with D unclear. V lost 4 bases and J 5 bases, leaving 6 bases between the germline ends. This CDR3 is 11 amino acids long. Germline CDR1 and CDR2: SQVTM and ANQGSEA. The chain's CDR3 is CSVGWDQPQHF. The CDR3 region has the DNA TGCAGCGTTGGTTGGGATCAGCCCCAGCATTTT.

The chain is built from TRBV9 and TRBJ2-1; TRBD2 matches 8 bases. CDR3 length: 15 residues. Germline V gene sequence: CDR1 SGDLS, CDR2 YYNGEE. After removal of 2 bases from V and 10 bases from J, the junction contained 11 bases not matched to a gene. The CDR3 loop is CASSVAPGLEYEQFF. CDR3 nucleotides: TGTGCCAGCAGCGTTGCCCCGGGACTAGAGTACGAGCAGTTCTTC. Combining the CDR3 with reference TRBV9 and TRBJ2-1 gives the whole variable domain DSGVTQTPKHLITATGQRVTLRCSPRSGDLSVYWYQQSLDQGLQFLIQYYNGEERAKGNILERFSAQQFPDLHSELNLSSLELGDSALYFCASSVAPGLEYEQFFGPGTRLTVL.

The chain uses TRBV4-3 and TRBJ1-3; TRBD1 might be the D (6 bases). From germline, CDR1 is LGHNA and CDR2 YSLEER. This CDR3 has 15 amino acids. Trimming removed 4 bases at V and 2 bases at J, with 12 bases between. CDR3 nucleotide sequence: TGCGCCAGCAGCCCACAGACAGGCCCTGGAAACACCATATATTTT. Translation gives CASSPQTGPGNTIYF.

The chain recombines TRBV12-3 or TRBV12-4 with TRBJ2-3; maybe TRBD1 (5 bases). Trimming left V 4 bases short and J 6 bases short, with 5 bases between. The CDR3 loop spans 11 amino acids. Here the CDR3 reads CASSWGDTQYF. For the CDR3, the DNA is TGTGCCAGCAGTTGGGGCGATACGCAGTATTTT.

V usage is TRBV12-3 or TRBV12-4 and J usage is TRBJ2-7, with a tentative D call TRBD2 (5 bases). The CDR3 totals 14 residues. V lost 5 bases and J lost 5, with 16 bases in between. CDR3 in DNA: TGTGCCAGCAGTCACAAAAAAACTAGTCACGAGCAGTACTTC. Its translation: CASSHKKTSHEQYF.

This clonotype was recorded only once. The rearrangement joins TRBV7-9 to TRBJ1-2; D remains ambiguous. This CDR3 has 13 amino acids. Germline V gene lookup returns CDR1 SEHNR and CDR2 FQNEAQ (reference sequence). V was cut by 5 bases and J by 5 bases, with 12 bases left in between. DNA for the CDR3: TGTGCCAGCAGCCACGGGTCTGGGTATGGCTACACCTTC. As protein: CASSHGSGYGYTF.

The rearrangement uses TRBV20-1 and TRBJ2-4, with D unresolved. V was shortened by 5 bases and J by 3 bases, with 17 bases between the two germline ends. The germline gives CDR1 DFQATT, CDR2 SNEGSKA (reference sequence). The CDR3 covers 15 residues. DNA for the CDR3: TGCAGTGCTTTAAAAGGTGTTGTAAGCAAAAACATTCAGTACTTC. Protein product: CSALKGVVSKNIQYF.

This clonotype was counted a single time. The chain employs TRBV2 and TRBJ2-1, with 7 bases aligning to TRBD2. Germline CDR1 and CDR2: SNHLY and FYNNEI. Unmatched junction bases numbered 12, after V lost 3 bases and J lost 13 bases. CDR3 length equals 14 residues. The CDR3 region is CASSDILARGGQFF. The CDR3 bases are TGTGCCAGCAGTGACATACTAGCGCGGGGTGGACAGTTCTTC.

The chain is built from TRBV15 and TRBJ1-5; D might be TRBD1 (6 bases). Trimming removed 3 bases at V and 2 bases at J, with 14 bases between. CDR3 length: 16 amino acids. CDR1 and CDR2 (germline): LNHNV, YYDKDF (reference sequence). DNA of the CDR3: TGTGCCACCAGCAGCCCCTCAAGGGGGGGCAATCAGCCCCAGCATTTT. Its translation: CATSSPSRGGNQPQHF.

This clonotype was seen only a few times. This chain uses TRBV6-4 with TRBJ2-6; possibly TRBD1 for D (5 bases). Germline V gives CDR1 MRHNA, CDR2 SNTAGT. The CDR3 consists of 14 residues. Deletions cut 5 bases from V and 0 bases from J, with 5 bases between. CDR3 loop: CASSQGSGANVLTF. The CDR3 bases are TGTGCCAGCAGTCAGGGCTCTGGGGCCAACGTCCTGACTTTC.

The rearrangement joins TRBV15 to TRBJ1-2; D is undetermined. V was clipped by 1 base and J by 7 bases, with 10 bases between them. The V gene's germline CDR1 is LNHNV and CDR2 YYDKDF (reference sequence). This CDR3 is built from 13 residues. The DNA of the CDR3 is TGTGCCACCAGCAGAGGTAGAACAGCTGGCTACACCTTC. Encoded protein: CATSRGRTAGYTF.

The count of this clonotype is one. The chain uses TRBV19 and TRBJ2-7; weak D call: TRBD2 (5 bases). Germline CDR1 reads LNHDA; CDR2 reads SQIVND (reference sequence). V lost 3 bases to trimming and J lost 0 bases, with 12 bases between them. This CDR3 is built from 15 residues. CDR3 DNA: TGTGCCAGTAGTATCGGACTTTACCCCTCCTACGAGCAGTACTTC. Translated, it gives CASSIGLYPSYEQYF.

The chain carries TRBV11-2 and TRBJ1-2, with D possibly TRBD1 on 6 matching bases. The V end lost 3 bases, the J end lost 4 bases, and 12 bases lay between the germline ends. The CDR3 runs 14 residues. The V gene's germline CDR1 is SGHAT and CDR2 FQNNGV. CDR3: CASSLDRFGYGYTF. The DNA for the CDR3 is TGTGCCAGCAGCTTGGACAGATTCGGCTATGGCTACACCTTC. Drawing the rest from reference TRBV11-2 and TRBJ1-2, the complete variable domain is EAGVAQSPRYKIIEKRQSVAFWCNPISGHATLYWYQQILGQGPKLLIQFQNNGVVDDSQLPKDRFSAERLKGVDSTLKIQPAKLEDSAVYLCASSLDRFGYGYTFGSGTRLTVV.

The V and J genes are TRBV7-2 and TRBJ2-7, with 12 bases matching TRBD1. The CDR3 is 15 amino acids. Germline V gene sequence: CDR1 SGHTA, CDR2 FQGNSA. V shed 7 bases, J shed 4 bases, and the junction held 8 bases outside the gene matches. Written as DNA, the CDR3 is TGTGCCAGCAACAGGGACAGGGGGCGAGGGTACGAGCAGTACTTC. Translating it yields CASNRDRGRGYEQYF.

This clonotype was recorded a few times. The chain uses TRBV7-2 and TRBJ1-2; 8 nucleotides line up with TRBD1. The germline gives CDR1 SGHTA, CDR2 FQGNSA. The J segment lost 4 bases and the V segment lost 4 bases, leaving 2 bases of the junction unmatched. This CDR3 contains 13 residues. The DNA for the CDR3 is TGTGCCAGCAGCTCGGGACAGGCCTATGGCTACACCTTC. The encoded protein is CASSSGQAYGYTF. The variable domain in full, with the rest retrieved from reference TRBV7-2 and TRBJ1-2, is GAGVSQSPSNKVTEKGKDVELRCDPISGHTALYWYRQSLGQGLEFLIYFQGNSAPDKSGLPSDRFSAERTGGSVSTLTIQRTQQEDSAVYLCASSSGQAYGYTFGSGTRLTVV.

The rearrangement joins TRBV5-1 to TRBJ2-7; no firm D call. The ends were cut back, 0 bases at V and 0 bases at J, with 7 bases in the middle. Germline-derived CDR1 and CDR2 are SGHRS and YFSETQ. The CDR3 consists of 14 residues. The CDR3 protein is CASSLDSTSYEQYF. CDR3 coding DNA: TGCGCCAGCAGCTTGGATAGTACCTCCTACGAGCAGTACTTC.